The present entry profiles one TCR beta chain with its context. The antigen is not known. Germline lookup yields CDR1 MDHEN and CDR2 SYDVKM. Losses at the gene ends were 7 bases for V and 0 bases for J; bases not matched to a gene: 9. CDR3 length: 15 residues. These data come from a study of T cells in Graves' hyperthyroidism and ophthalmopathy. Study-wide points: Most expanded thyroid clonotypes above 0.001 recurred in blood.

Uncontrolled infection, other autoimmune disease, pregnancy or lactation disqualified patients from enrolment. Diagnoses rested on clinical symptoms, serum thyroxine and TRAb, thyroid ultrasound and orbital computed tomography. Researchers took RNA transcripts and amplified the TCR beta CDR3 regions from them. HTBI primers were the set used in a first-round RT-PCR of the TCR CDR3. TCRdb re-called the multiplex PCR reads through MiXCR, storing one row per CDR3 protein. The top ten clones hold roughly 26% of a sample with 370,000 or so distinct CDR3 sequences, approximately 15% of them seen once. The chain has TRBV28 and TRBJ2-7; 7 bases agree with TRBD1. Sequencing was carried out using blood. The clonotype originates from a woman aged 18-29 years with Graves' hyperthyroidism that later progressed to Graves' ophthalmopathy. CDR3 residues: CASIGLGTASYEQYF. The CDR3 bases are TGTGCCAGCATCGGGCTCGGGACAGCCTCCTACGAGCAGTACTTC.